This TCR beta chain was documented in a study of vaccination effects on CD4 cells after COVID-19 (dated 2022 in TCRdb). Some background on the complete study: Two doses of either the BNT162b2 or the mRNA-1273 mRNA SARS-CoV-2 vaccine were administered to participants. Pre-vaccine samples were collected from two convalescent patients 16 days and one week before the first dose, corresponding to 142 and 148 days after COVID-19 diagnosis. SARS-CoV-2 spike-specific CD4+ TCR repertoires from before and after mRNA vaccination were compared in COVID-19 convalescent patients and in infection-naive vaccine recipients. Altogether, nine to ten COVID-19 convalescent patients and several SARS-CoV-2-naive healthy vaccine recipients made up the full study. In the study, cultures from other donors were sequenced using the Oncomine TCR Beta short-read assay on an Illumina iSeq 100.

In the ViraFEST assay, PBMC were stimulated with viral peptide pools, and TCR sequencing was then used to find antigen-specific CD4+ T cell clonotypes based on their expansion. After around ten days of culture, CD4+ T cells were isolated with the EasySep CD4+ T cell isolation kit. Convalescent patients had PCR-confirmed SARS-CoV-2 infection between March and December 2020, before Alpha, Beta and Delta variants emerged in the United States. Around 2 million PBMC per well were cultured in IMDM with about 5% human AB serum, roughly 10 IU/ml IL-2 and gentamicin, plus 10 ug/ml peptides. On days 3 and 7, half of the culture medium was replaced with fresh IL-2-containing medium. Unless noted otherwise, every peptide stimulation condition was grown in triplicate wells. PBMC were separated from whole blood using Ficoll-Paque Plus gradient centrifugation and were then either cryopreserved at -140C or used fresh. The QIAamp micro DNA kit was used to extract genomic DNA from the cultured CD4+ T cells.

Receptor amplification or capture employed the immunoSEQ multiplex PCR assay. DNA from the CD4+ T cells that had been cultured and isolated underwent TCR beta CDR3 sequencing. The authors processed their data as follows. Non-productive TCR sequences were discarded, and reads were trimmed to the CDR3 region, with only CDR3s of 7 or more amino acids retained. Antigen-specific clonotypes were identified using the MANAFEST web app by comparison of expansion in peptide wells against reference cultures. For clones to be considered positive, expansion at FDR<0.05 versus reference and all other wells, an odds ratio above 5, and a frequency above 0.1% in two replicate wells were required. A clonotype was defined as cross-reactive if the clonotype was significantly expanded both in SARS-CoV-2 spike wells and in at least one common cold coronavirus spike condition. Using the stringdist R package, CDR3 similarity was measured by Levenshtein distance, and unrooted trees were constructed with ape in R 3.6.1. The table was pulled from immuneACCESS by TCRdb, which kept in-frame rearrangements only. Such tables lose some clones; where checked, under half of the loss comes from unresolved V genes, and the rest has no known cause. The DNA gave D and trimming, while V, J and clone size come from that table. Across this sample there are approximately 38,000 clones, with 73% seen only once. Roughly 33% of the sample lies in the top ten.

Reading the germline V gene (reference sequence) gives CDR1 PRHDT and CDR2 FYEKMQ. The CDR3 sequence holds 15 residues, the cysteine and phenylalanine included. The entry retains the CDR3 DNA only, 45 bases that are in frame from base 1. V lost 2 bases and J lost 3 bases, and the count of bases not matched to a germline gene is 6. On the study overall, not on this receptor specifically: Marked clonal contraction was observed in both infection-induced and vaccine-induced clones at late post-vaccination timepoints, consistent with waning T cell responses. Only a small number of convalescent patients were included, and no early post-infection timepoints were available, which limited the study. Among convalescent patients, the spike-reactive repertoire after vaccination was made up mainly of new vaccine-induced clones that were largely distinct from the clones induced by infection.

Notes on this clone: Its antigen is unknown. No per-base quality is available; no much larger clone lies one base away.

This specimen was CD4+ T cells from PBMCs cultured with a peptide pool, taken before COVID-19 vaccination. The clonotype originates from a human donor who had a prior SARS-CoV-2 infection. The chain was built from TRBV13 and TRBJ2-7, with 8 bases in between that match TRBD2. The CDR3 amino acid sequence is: CASSLPAGGGYEQYF. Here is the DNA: TGTGCCAGCAGCTTACCCGCGGGAGGTGGCTACGAGCAGTACTTC. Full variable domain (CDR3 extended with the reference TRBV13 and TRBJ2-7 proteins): AAGVIQSPRHLIKEKRETATLKCYPIPRHDTVYWYQQGPGQDPQFLISFYEKMQSDKGSIPDRFSAQQFSDYHSELNMSSLELGDSALYFCASSLPAGGGYEQYFGPGTRLTVT.